A selection of T cell receptor beta chains follows, all from one sample in a study of read filtering for tumor transcriptome and immune sequencing. TCRdb recomputed calls from the reads with MiXCR, one row per CDR3 protein. The data show tens of thousands of distinct CDR3 sequences, with about 22% seen just once and roughly 11% held by the top ten. The sequencing input was a population of CD138-negative cells sorted from bone marrow. The receptors derive from a donor at least 40 years old with multiple myeloma. Both conserved end residues are part of each CDR3. The D gene is left open where the match is weak. A row's size may be missing; if present it is once, few, many or a size class.

d_call: -; j_call: TRBJ2-3; clone_size: -; v_call: TRBV5-1; cdr3_aa: CASSLAVQSYSTDTQYF; cdr3_nt: TGCGCCAGCAGCTTGGCGGTTCAGAGCTATAGCACAGATACGCAGTATTTT
d_call: TRBD1; j_call: TRBJ1-1; clone_size: -; v_call: TRBV18; cdr3_aa: CASSPSAGGYTEALF; cdr3_nt: TGTGCCAGCTCACCATCGGCAGGGGGCTACACTGAAGCTCTCTTT
d_call: -; j_call: TRBJ1-1; clone_size: -; v_call: TRBV7-9; cdr3_aa: CASSNQGGDTEAFF; cdr3_nt: TGTGCCAGCTCCAACCAGGGCGGGGACACTGAAGCTTTCTTT
d_call: -; j_call: TRBJ2-7; clone_size: few; v_call: TRBV7-2; cdr3_aa: CASSLEGGKNEQYF; cdr3_nt: TGTGCCAGCAGCTTAGAGGGGGGCAAAAACGAGCAGTACTTC
d_call: -; j_call: TRBJ1-5; clone_size: many; v_call: TRBV28; cdr3_aa: CASSFSNQPQHF; cdr3_nt: TGTGCCAGCAGTTTCAGCAATCAGCCCCAGCATTTT
d_call: -; j_call: TRBJ1-1; clone_size: few; v_call: TRBV4-1; cdr3_aa: CASSQEGSLWGAFF; cdr3_nt: TGCGCCAGCAGCCAAGAGGGGAGCCTCTGGGGAGCTTTCTTT
d_call: -; j_call: TRBJ2-3; clone_size: many; v_call: TRBV12-3/TRBV12-4; cdr3_aa: CASRDTRQDTQYF; cdr3_nt: TGTGCCAGCAGGGATACTAGACAAGATACGCAGTATTTT
d_call: TRBD2; j_call: TRBJ2-3; clone_size: many; v_call: TRBV28; cdr3_aa: CATRTSADTQYF; cdr3_nt: TGTGCCACAAGGACTAGTGCGGATACGCAGTATTTT
d_call: TRBD2; j_call: TRBJ2-2; clone_size: many; v_call: TRBV20-1; cdr3_aa: CSAKRGANTGELFF; cdr3_nt: TGCAGTGCTAAGCGGGGGGCGAACACCGGGGAGCTGTTTTTT
d_call: -; j_call: TRBJ1-1; clone_size: many; v_call: TRBV12-5; cdr3_aa: CASGTTGEAFF; cdr3_nt: TGTGCTAGTGGTACAACAGGGGAAGCTTTCTTT
d_call: -; j_call: TRBJ1-1; clone_size: few; v_call: TRBV29-1; cdr3_aa: CSVGGTANTEAFF; cdr3_nt: TGCAGCGTCGGTGGGACGGCAAACACTGAAGCTTTCTTT
d_call: -; j_call: TRBJ1-4; clone_size: many; v_call: TRBV29-1; cdr3_aa: CSVSSGDEKLFF; cdr3_nt: TGCAGCGTGTCTTCAGGGGATGAAAAACTGTTTTTT
d_call: -; j_call: TRBJ2-3; clone_size: -; v_call: TRBV5-1; cdr3_aa: CASSLGTVVDTQYF; cdr3_nt: TGCGCCAGCAGCTTGGGGACAGTCGTGGATACGCAGTATTTT
d_call: TRBD1; j_call: TRBJ2-1; clone_size: -; v_call: TRBV2; cdr3_aa: CVSPGQEPGEQFF; cdr3_nt: TGTGTCTCCCCGGGACAGGAACCTGGTGAGCAGTTCTTC
d_call: -; j_call: TRBJ2-1; clone_size: -; v_call: TRBV5-1; cdr3_aa: CASSLVAGAYLKEQFF; cdr3_nt: TGCGCCAGCAGCTTGGTGGCAGGGGCATACCTCAAAGAGCAGTTCTTC
d_call: TRBD2; j_call: TRBJ2-1; clone_size: many; v_call: TRBV11-2; cdr3_aa: CASSLSGAGEQFF; cdr3_nt: TGTGCCAGCAGCTTAAGCGGGGCGGGGGAGCAGTTCTTC
d_call: -; j_call: TRBJ2-7; clone_size: many; v_call: TRBV7-8; cdr3_aa: CASSLGQGFSREQYF; cdr3_nt: TGTGCCAGCAGCTTAGGCCAGGGATTCTCTAGAGAGCAGTACTTC
d_call: -; j_call: TRBJ2-7; clone_size: -; v_call: TRBV20-1; cdr3_aa: CSARGRGFEQYF; cdr3_nt: TGCAGTGCTAGGGGGAGGGGGTTCGAGCAGTACTTC
d_call: -; j_call: TRBJ2-2; clone_size: many; v_call: TRBV27; cdr3_aa: CASSFGSGYTGELFF; cdr3_nt: TGTGCCAGCAGTTTCGGTTCCGGGTACACCGGGGAGCTGTTTTTT
d_call: -; j_call: TRBJ1-5; clone_size: once; v_call: TRBV12-3/TRBV12-4; cdr3_aa: CASSSDSLGPQHF; cdr3_nt: TGTGCCAGCAGTTCGGACAGCCTCGGGCCCCAGCATTTT
d_call: -; j_call: TRBJ1-1; clone_size: few; v_call: TRBV5-1; cdr3_aa: CASSLDGATEAFF; cdr3_nt: TGCGCCAGCAGCCTGGATGGAGCCACTGAAGCTTTCTTT
d_call: TRBD1; j_call: TRBJ1-2; clone_size: few; v_call: TRBV28; cdr3_aa: CASSGQVYGYTF; cdr3_nt: TGTGCCAGCAGTGGACAGGTATATGGCTACACCTTC
d_call: -; j_call: TRBJ2-7; clone_size: many; v_call: TRBV6-2/TRBV6-3; cdr3_aa: CASSYRGPTYEQYF; cdr3_nt: TGTGCCAGCAGTTACCGGGGGCCCACCTACGAGCAGTACTTC
d_call: TRBD2; j_call: TRBJ2-7; clone_size: many; v_call: TRBV6-1; cdr3_aa: CVSREGYEQYF; cdr3_nt: TGTGTCAGCAGGGAGGGCTACGAGCAGTACTTC
d_call: -; j_call: TRBJ1-5; clone_size: few; v_call: TRBV28; cdr3_aa: CASLGPVSNQPQHF; cdr3_nt: TGTGCCAGCCTAGGGCCAGTAAGCAATCAGCCCCAGCATTTT
d_call: TRBD1; j_call: TRBJ2-7; clone_size: many; v_call: TRBV20-1; cdr3_aa: CSAREPGQLYEQYF; cdr3_nt: TGCAGTGCTAGAGAGCCGGGACAGCTCTACGAGCAGTACTTC
d_call: -; j_call: TRBJ2-7; clone_size: many; v_call: TRBV25-1; cdr3_aa: CASSNSYEQYF; cdr3_nt: TGTGCCAGCAGCAACAGCTACGAGCAGTACTTC
d_call: -; j_call: TRBJ1-1; clone_size: many; v_call: TRBV18; cdr3_aa: CASSPGAGDEAFF; cdr3_nt: TGTGCCAGCTCACCGGGGGCAGGGGATGAAGCTTTCTTT
d_call: -; j_call: TRBJ2-5; clone_size: many; v_call: TRBV12-3/TRBV12-4; cdr3_aa: CASKLSGPLQETQYF; cdr3_nt: TGTGCCAGCAAACTCTCTGGGCCTTTACAAGAGACCCAGTACTTC
d_call: -; j_call: TRBJ2-1; clone_size: many; v_call: TRBV5-6; cdr3_aa: CASSLPLTSSYNEQFF; cdr3_nt: TGTGCCAGCAGCTTGCCTCTGACTAGCTCCTACAATGAGCAGTTCTTC
d_call: -; j_call: TRBJ2-3; clone_size: many; v_call: TRBV6-5; cdr3_aa: CASISPSDTQYF; cdr3_nt: TGTGCCAGCATCTCACCCTCCGATACGCAGTATTTT
d_call: -; j_call: TRBJ2-5; clone_size: many; v_call: TRBV20-1; cdr3_aa: CSARRQSGETQYF; cdr3_nt: TGCAGTGCCAGGCGACAGTCCGGGGAGACCCAGTACTTC
d_call: -; j_call: TRBJ2-5; clone_size: medium-sized; v_call: TRBV28; cdr3_aa: CASSLGLPREGLYQETQYF; cdr3_nt: TGTGCCAGCAGTCTGGGGCTCCCAAGAGAGGGCTTGTACCAAGAGACCCAGTACTTC
d_call: -; j_call: TRBJ2-2; clone_size: many; v_call: TRBV5-1; cdr3_aa: CASSLGIGMRVTGELFF; cdr3_nt: TGCGCCAGCAGCTTGGGTATCGGTATGCGGGTCACCGGGGAGCTGTTTTTT
d_call: TRBD2; j_call: TRBJ2-5; clone_size: many; v_call: TRBV2; cdr3_aa: CASRLAGGTTQYF; cdr3_nt: TGTGCCAGCAGACTAGCGGGGGGTACGACCCAGTACTTC
d_call: -; j_call: TRBJ2-3; clone_size: many; v_call: TRBV2; cdr3_aa: CASSGVRNQYF; cdr3_nt: TGTGCCAGCAGTGGTGTCAGGAATCAGTATTTT
d_call: TRBD2; j_call: TRBJ2-2; clone_size: few; v_call: TRBV18; cdr3_aa: CASSPYFTPGGTGELFF; cdr3_nt: TGTGCCAGCTCACCATATTTTACACCGGGGGGCACCGGGGAGCTGTTTTTT